The TCR beta chain described here comes from a study of preoperative IRX-2 immunotherapy in early breast cancer (dated by TCRdb to between 2017 and 2020). The method behind the library was the immunoSEQ multiplex PCR assay. This immuneACCESS table, as held by TCRdb, lists in-frame sequences with V and J called but not all clones. Of the missing ones, under half trace to an unresolved V gene in checked studies; the others have no known cause. Recorded for this sample are under 6,000 clones; 73% of them occurred a single time. About 14% of the sample rests with the top ten. According to the study, the label for this sample's treatment or condition signals: preoperative locoregional IRX-2 cytokine immunotherapy. The samples were obtained from a phase Ib study that tested preoperative, locoregional IRX-2 cytokine immunotherapy designed to prime immune responses. Before surgery, IRX-2 was given to the donors, who were patients with early-stage breast cancer.

For this clone: Its antigen is currently not known. Base qualities are not provided; no much larger clone lies one nucleotide away.

The junction shows trimming of 1 base on V and 6 bases on J, plus 13 bases between the germline ends. The germline V gene supplies CDR1 SGHNT and CDR2 YENEEA. Reading from cysteine to phenylalanine, the CDR3 counts 15 amino acids. Here the CDR3 DNA is all that survives: 45 bases in frame from base 1. The sample consisted of tumor tissue, taken before IRX-2 immunotherapy. The chain was built from TRBV11-3 and TRBJ2-1; no D gene can be assigned with confidence. This clonotype was sampled from a human donor with breast cancer. The CDR3 is CASSLGDTPANEQFF. Here is the DNA: TGTGCCAGCAGCTTAGGTGACACACCTGCCAATGAGCAGTTCTTC.